What follows are 25 T cell receptor beta chains derived from one specimen sequenced in a study of PD-L1 blockade in urothelial cancer. Sequenced by immunoSEQ multiplex PCR; TCRdb stores in-frame clones only, minus some. The sample records roughly 50,000 clones, nearly 90% being singletons. The sample was PBMCs, taken around atezolizumab (anti-PD-L1) treatment. Every receptor here comes from a man aged 55 to 69 with urothelial cancer.

The rearrangement uses TRBV5-6 and TRBJ1-4; TRBD1 agrees at 9 bases. Germline V gives CDR1 SGHDT, CDR2 YYEEEE. J lost 7 bases, V lost 3 bases, and 10 bases had no gene match. The CDR3 totals 16 residues. The CDR3 DNA follows: TGTGCCAGCAGCTCCGGACACGGGACAGGGATTGAAAAACTGTTTTTT. Its protein product is CASSSGHGTGIEKLFF.

This chain connects TRBV5-1 to TRBJ2-3; 7 bases are a match to TRBD1. With V trimmed by 2 bases and J by 2 bases, 5 bases remained unmatched. CDR1 is SGHRS, CDR2 YFSETQ, per germline. CDR3 length equals 15 residues. The chain's CDR3 is CASSFEGAFTDTQYF. Written as DNA, the CDR3 is TGCGCCAGCAGCTTTGAGGGGGCCTTCACAGATACGCAGTATTTT.

CDR3 sequence: CASSLDASGGITDTQYF. The DNA for the CDR3 is TGTGCCAGCAGCTTAGACGCTAGCGGGGGGATCACAGATACGCAGTATTTT. The chain links TRBV7-9 to TRBJ2-3, with 11 bases that match TRBD2. CDR1 and CDR2 (germline): SEHNR, FQNEAQ (reference sequence). After removal of 1 base from V and 2 bases from J, the junction contained 5 bases not matched to a gene. The CDR3 extends over 17 amino acids.

The rearrangement joins TRBV14 to TRBJ1-2, with TRBD1 matching over 9 bases. Germline CDR1 SGHDN, CDR2 FVKESK. The length of the CDR3 is 16 residues. V dropped 0 bases and J dropped 6; count of bases not matched to a gene: 8. The CDR3 region is CASSQDFYGTGNGYTF. The CDR3 coding sequence is TGTGCCAGCAGCCAAGATTTTTACGGGACAGGGAATGGCTACACCTTC. Together with reference TRBV14 and TRBJ1-2, the CDR3 gives the full variable domain: EAGVTQFPSHSVIEKGQTVTLRCDPISGHDNLYWYRRVMGKEIKFLLHFVKESKQDESGMPNNRFLAERTGGTYSTLKVQPAELEDSGVYFCASSQDFYGTGNGYTFGSGTRLTVV.

V gene TRBV11-3 combines with J gene TRBJ2-2; D possibly corresponds to TRBD1 (6 bases). Between the trimmed V and J ends, which lost 4 bases and 4 bases, there was a span of 13 bases. The CDR3 is 15 amino acids. Germline V gene lookup returns CDR1 SGHNT and CDR2 YENEEA. The CDR3 nucleotides are TGTGCCAGCAGCTCAAACAGGGTTGGCACCGGGGAGCTGTTTTTT. Its protein is CASSSNRVGTGELFF.

The chain recombines TRBV6-4 with TRBJ1-1; 9 bases are a match to TRBD1. Germline lookup yields CDR1 MRHNA and CDR2 SNTAGT. V dropped 2 bases and J dropped 6; count of bases not matched to a gene: 7. The CDR3 runs 15 residues. CDR3 in amino acids: CASSDGNRGRSEAFF. CDR3 bases: TGTGCCAGCAGTGACGGGAACAGGGGGCGTTCTGAAGCTTTCTTT.

The chain recombines TRBV4-3 with TRBJ1-2; possibly TRBD1 for D (6 bases). The CDR3 length is 16 residues. Per germline, CDR1 LGHNA and CDR2 YSLEER. V lost 0 bases to trimming and J lost 1 base, with 12 bases between them. This CDR3 is CASSQDATGLNYGYTF. The CDR3 DNA reads as TGCGCCAGCAGCCAAGATGCAACAGGGCTTAACTATGGCTACACCTTC.

V is TRBV7-6 and J is TRBJ1-2; tentative D call: TRBD1 (6 bases). This CDR3 is built from 14 residues. Trimming removed 5 bases at V and 6 bases at J, with 16 bases between. Germline V lookup: CDR1 SGHVS, CDR2 FNYEAQ. The CDR3 sequence is CASSAAGAPDGYTF. In nucleotides, the CDR3 is TGTGCCAGCAGCGCCGCGGGGGCGCCGGATGGCTACACCTTC. Full variable domain (rest looked up from reference TRBV7-6 and TRBJ1-2): GAGVSQSPRYKVTKRGQDVALRCDPISGHVSLYWYRQALGQGPEFLTYFNYEAQQDKSGLPNDRFSAERPEGSISTLTIQRTEQRDSAMYRCASSAAGAPDGYTFGSGTRLTVV.

The V gene is TRBV7-9, the J gene TRBJ2-1; tentatively, D is TRBD2 (5 bases). This CDR3 region has 13 residues. V gave up 3 bases and J gave up 10 bases, with 13 bases separating them. Germline V gives CDR1 SEHNR, CDR2 FQNEAQ (reference sequence). The CDR3 region has the DNA TGTGCCAGCAGCTTCGACTACAAGGGAGAGCAGTTCTTC. Its translation: CASSFDYKGEQFF.

The gene calls are TRBV10-3 and TRBJ1-6; 10 bases match TRBD1. CDR1 is ENHRY and CDR2 is SYGVKD in the germline V gene. The CDR3 covers 14 residues. After removal of 6 bases from V and 10 bases from J, the junction contained 6 bases not matched to a gene. CDR3 loop: CAIRGGTGESPLHF. The DNA for the CDR3 is TGTGCCATCAGGGGGGGGACAGGGGAGTCACCCCTCCACTTT.

The rearrangement uses TRBV12-5 and TRBJ2-1, with no clear D. The length of the CDR3 is 11 residues. V gave up 4 bases and J gave up 6 bases, with 4 bases separating them. Germline values: CDR1 LGHNT, CDR2 FRNRAP. CDR3 sequence reads: CASGSINEQFF. Here the CDR3 DNA reads TGTGCTAGTGGTTCTATCAATGAGCAGTTCTTC.

The chain links TRBV14 to TRBJ1-1, with D tentatively TRBD1 (6 bases). V lost 4 bases and J 4 bases, leaving 13 bases between the germline ends. The CDR3 is 14 residues long. CDR1 is SGHDN, CDR2 FVKESK, per germline. CDR3 loop: CASSLSRGATEAFF. DNA of the CDR3: TGTGCCAGCAGCCTTTCCAGGGGTGCCACTGAAGCTTTCTTT. The whole variable domain, remainder taken from reference TRBV14 and TRBJ1-1, is EAGVTQFPSHSVIEKGQTVTLRCDPISGHDNLYWYRRVMGKEIKFLLHFVKESKQDESGMPNNRFLAERTGGTYSTLKVQPAELEDSGVYFCASSLSRGATEAFFGQGTRLTVV.

This sequence joins TRBV5-3 and TRBJ2-7; TRBD1 matches at 8 bases. TRBV5-3 is designated an ORF whose function remains uncertain. The CDR3 consists of 12 residues. The V gene end was trimmed by 8 bases and the J gene end by 4 bases; junction bases not matched to a gene: 5. DNA for the CDR3: TGTGCCAGTTCAGGGGGCGGTTACGAGCAGTACTTC. It translates to CASSGGGYEQYF.

The J gene is TRBJ2-1, the V gene TRBV19; D is perhaps TRBD2 (6 bases). The length of the CDR3 is 13 residues. Germline assignment: CDR1 LNHDA and CDR2 SQIVND (reference sequence). The V end was cut by 3 bases, the J end by 9 bases, with 12 bases between. CDR3 DNA sequence: TGTGCCAGTAGTATTCCCTCGGGGGTTGAGCAGTTCTTC. It specifies CASSIPSGVEQFF.

The rearrangement joins TRBV7-2 to TRBJ2-7, with 13 bases fitting TRBD2. This CDR3 has 15 amino acids. V dropped 5 bases and J dropped 6; count of bases not matched to a gene: 7. Germline values: CDR1 SGHTA, CDR2 FQGNSA. The CDR3 DNA follows: TGTGCCAGCAGCCCGAAACTAGCGGGGGGGCGCGAGCAGTACTTC. It codes for CASSPKLAGGREQYF.

The V and J genes are TRBV30 and TRBJ1-4; 7 nucleotides align to TRBD1. The V gene end was trimmed by 3 bases and the J gene end by 0 bases; junction bases not matched to a gene: 4. CDR3 size: 15 residues. From germline, CDR1 is GTSNPN and CDR2 SVGIG (reference sequence). DNA for the CDR3: TGTGCCTGGAGACAGGGGATAGCAACTAATGAAAAACTGTTTTTT. Translated: CAWRQGIATNEKLFF. Looking up the rest from reference TRBV30 and TRBJ1-4 gives the full variable domain: SQTIHQWPATLVQPVGSPLSLECTVEGTSNPNLYWYRQAAGRGLQLLFYSVGIGQISSEVPQNLSASRPQDRQFILSSKKLLLSDSGFYLCAWRQGIATNEKLFFGSGTQLSVL.

The genes are TRBV4-1 and TRBJ1-1; TRBD1 matches at 9 bases. The V gene's germline CDR1 is MGHRA and CDR2 YSYEKL. V trimming: 3 bases; J trimming: 1 base; junction bases outside the gene matches: 3. The CDR3 loop spans 15 amino acids. The CDR3 here is CASSHRTGANTEAFF. The DNA for the CDR3 is TGCGCCAGCAGCCACCGGACAGGGGCGAACACTGAAGCTTTCTTT.

The genes are TRBV9 and TRBJ1-2; possible D gene TRBD1, 6 bases. This CDR3 has 15 amino acids. Looked up from germline, CDR1 is SGDLS and CDR2 is YYNGEE. Trimming took 0 bases from V and 6 from J, leaving 15 bases between them. The CDR3 DNA reads TGTGCCAGCAGCGTAGCAAGCAGGGGAGCCCATGGCTACACCTTC. It translates to CASSVASRGAHGYTF.

The chain is built from TRBV14 and TRBJ2-7, with D uncertain. Germline-derived CDR1 and CDR2 are SGHDN and FVKESK. V lost 1 base and J lost 1, with 11 bases in between. The CDR3 totals 15 residues. CDR3 residues: CASSQGSPGSYEQYF. The CDR3 nucleotides are TGTGCCAGCAGCCAAGGCAGTCCAGGATCCTACGAGCAGTACTTC. Based on the CDR3 plus reference TRBV14 and TRBJ2-7, the full variable domain is EAGVTQFPSHSVIEKGQTVTLRCDPISGHDNLYWYRRVMGKEIKFLLHFVKESKQDESGMPNNRFLAERTGGTYSTLKVQPAELEDSGVYFCASSQGSPGSYEQYFGPGTRLTVT.

CDR3 sequence (DNA): TGTGCCAGCAGCTTAATTGGGGGGATTAGCACAGATACGCAGTATTTT. This codes for CASSLIGGISTDTQYF. The rearrangement uses TRBV5-6 and TRBJ2-3, with D tentatively TRBD2 (6 bases). Trimming cost V 2 bases and J 0 bases, with 13 bases left between them. Germline V gene lookup returns CDR1 SGHDT and CDR2 YYEEEE. CDR3 length: 16 amino acids.

This clone was detected a few times. The J gene is TRBJ1-4, the V gene TRBV30; 10 nucleotides align to TRBD1. V lost 4 bases, J lost 6 bases, and 5 bases stayed unmatched. Germline V lookup: CDR1 GTSNPN, CDR2 SVGIG (reference sequence). This CDR3 has 14 amino acids. CDR3 loop: CAWTGQGGYEKLFF. The CDR3, as DNA: TGTGCCTGGACCGGACAGGGGGGGTATGAAAAACTGTTTTTT.

CDR3 region: CASSDDRVTGELFF. In DNA, the CDR3 is TGTGCCAGCAGTGACGACAGGGTTACCGGGGAGCTGTTTTTT. The rearrangement links TRBV6-4 to TRBJ2-2, with TRBD1 matching 7 bases. The CDR3 is made up of 14 amino acids. Looked up from germline, CDR1 is MRHNA and CDR2 is SNTAGT. J lost 5 bases, V lost 2 bases, and 2 bases had no gene match.

This clone was recorded only once. The chain recombines TRBV7-9 with TRBJ1-4, with D hard to call. With 2 bases removed from V and 7 bases from J, the gap between germline ends came to 8 bases. The germline V gene has CDR1 SEHNR and CDR2 FQNEAQ (reference sequence). This CDR3 has 13 residues. The CDR3 DNA sequence: TGTGCCAGCAGCTTAACCCCAGTTGAAAAACTGTTTTTT. Residues: CASSLTPVEKLFF.

The V call is TRBV28, the J call TRBJ2-1; 11 bases fit TRBD2. Germline V gene sequence: CDR1 MDHEN, CDR2 SYDVKM. V lost 7 bases, J lost 6 bases, and 5 bases stayed unmatched. The CDR3 extends over 14 amino acids. The CDR3 is CASTLSGGANEQFF. CDR3 nucleotides: TGTGCCAGCACCCTTAGCGGGGGGGCCAATGAGCAGTTCTTC. Using reference TRBV28 and TRBJ2-1 for the parts outside the CDR3, the full variable domain is DVKVTQSSRYLVKRTGEKVFLECVQDMDHENMFWYRQDPGLGLRLIYFSYDVKMKEKGDIPEGYSVSREKKERFSLILESASTNQTSMYLCASTLSGGANEQFFGPGTRLTVL.

The rearrangement links TRBV15 to TRBJ2-5; the D gene is possibly TRBD2 (6 bases). CDR1 is LNHNV, CDR2 YYDKDF, per germline (reference sequence). The V end was cut by 8 bases, the J end by 4 bases, with 11 bases between. The CDR3 length is 12 residues. Here the CDR3 reads CATGGTVETQYF. CDR3 in DNA: TGTGCCACCGGCGGGACGGTAGAGACCCAGTACTTC.